The 2 T cell receptor beta chains in this list originate from one sample, sequenced in a study of blood T cell repertoires in COVID-19. Repertoires were generated with immunoSEQ multiplex PCR, while TCRdb's copy carries only in-frame clones and drops some. The sample contains 75,000 to 95,000 clones, 87% of which appear only once. Source material: peripheral blood. The receptor source for this set is an older woman with COVID-19, enrolled during active disease.

The V call is TRBV27, the J call TRBJ2-2; 9 bases agree with TRBD2. Germline trimming cut 6 bases from V and 3 bases from J; bases unmatched to any gene: 14. The germline CDR1 and CDR2 sequences are MNHEY and SMNVEV (reference sequence). The CDR3 loop spans 18 amino acids. CDR3 sequence (DNA): TGTGCCAGCAGAGTTGAGCGGGGGGCCCCTAAATACACCGGGGAGCTGTTTTTT. Its protein is CASRVERGAPKYTGELFF.

This rearrangement joins TRBV6-2 or TRBV6-3 to TRBJ2-2; D might be TRBD2 (6 bases). Trimming cost V 4 bases and J 6 bases, with 15 bases left between them. Germline loops: CDR1 MNHEY, CDR2 SVGEGT. The CDR3 is made up of 15 amino acids. CDR3: CASSFPATRPGELFF. CDR3 DNA sequence: TGTGCCAGCAGTTTCCCCGCGACTAGGCCCGGGGAGCTGTTTTTT.